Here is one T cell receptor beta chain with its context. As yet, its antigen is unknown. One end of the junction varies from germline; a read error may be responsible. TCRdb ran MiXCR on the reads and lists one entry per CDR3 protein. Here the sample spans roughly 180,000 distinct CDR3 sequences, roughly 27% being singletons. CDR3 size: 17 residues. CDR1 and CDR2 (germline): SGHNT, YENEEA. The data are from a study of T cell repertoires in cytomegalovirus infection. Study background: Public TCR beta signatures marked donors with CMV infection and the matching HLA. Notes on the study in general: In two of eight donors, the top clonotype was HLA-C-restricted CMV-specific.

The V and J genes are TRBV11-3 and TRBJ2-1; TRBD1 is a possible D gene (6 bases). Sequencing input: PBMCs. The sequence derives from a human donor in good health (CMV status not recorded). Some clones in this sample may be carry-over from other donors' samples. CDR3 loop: CTSSSVDRWGVYNEQFF. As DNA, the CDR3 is TGTACCAGCAGCTCCGTTGACAGGTGGGGTGTATACAATGAGCAGTTCTTC.